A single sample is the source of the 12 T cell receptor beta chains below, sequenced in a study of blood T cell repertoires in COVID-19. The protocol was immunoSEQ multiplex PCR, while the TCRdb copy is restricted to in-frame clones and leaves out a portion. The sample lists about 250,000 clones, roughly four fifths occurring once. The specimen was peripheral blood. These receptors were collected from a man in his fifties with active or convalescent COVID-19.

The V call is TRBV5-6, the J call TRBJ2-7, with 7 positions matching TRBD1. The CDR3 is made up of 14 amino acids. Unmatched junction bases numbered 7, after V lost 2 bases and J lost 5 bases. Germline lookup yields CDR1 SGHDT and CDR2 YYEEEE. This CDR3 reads CASSLRQGSDEQYF. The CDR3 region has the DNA TGTGCCAGCAGCTTAAGACAGGGTTCCGACGAGCAGTACTTC.

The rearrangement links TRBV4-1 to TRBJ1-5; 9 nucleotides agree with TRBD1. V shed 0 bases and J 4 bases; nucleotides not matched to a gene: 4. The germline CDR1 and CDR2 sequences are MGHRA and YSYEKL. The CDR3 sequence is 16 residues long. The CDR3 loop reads CASSQDRTGENQPQHF. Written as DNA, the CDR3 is TGCGCCAGCAGCCAAGATAGGACAGGGGAGAATCAGCCCCAGCATTTT.

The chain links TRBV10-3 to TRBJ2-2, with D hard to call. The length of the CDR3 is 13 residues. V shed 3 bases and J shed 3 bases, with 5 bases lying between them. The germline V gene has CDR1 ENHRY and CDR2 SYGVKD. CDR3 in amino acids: CAISDGYTGELFF. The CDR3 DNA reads TGTGCCATCAGTGACGGGTACACCGGGGAGCTGTTTTTT.

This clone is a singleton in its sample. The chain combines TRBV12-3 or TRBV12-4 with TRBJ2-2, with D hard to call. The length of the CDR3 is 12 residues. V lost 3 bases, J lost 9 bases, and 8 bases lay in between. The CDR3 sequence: CASSLRQWELFF. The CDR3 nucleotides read TGTGCCAGCAGTTTGCGGCAGTGGGAGCTGTTTTTT.

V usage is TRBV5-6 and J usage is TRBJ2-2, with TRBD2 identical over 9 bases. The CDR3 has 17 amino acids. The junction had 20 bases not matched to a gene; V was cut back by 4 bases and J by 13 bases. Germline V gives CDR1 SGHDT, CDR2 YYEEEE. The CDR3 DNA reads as TGTGCCAGCAGCCGGAGGGTAGTAGCGGGGGCCGCGGTGGGGCTGTTTTTT. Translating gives CASSRRVVAGAAVGLFF. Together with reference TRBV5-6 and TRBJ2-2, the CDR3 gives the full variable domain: DAGVTQSPTHLIKTRGQQVTLRCSPKSGHDTVSWYQQALGQGPQFIFQYYEEEERQRGNFPDRFSGHQFPNYSSELNVNALLLGDSALYLCASSRRVVAGAAVGLFFGEGSRLTVL.

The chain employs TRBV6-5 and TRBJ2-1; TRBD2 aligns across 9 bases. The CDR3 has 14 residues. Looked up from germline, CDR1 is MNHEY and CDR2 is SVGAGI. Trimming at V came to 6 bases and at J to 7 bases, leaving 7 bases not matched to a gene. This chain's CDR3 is CASRRTSVPNEQFF. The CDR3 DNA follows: TGTGCCAGCAGACGGACTAGCGTACCGAATGAGCAGTTCTTC.

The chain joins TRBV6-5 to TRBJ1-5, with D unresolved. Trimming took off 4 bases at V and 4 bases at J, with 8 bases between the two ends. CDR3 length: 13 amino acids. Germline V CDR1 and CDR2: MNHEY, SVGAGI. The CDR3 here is CASSSAVNQPQHF. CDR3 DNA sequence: TGTGCCAGCAGTTCCGCGGTTAATCAGCCCCAGCATTTT.

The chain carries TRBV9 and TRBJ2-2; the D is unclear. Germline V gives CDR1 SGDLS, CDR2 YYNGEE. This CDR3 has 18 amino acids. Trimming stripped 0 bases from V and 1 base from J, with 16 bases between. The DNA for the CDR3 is TGTGCCAGCAGCGTAGCTCCAGGTTCGAGATTGAACACCGGGGAGCTGTTTTTT. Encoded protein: CASSVAPGSRLNTGELFF.

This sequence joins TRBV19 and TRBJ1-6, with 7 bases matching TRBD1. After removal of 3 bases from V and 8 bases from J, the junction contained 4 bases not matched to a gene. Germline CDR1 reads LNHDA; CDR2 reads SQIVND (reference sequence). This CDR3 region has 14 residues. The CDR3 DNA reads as TGTGCCAGTAGTATTAGGGGGCCGGATTCACCCCTCCACTTT. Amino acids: CASSIRGPDSPLHF.

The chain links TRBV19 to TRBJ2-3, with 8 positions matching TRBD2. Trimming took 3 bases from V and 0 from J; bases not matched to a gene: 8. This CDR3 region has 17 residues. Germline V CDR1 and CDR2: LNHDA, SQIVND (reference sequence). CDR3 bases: TGTGCCAGTAGTATGCTGGCGGGGGGCTCTAGCACAGATACGCAGTATTTT. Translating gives CASSMLAGGSSTDTQYF.

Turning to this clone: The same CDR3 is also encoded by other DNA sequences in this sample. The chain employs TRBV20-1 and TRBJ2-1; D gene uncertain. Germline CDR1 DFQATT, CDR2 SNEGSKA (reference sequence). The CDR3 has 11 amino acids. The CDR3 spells CSASRDNEQFF. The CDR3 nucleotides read TGCAGCGCAAGCCGGGACAATGAGCAGTTCTTC.

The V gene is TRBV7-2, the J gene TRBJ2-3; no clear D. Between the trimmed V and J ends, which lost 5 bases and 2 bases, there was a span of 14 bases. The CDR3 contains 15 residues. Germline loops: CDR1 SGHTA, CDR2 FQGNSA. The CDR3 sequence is CASSNAASATDTQYF. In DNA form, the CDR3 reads TGTGCCAGCAGCAATGCGGCTAGTGCCACAGATACGCAGTATTTT.